Listed below are T cell receptor beta chains from one sample, sequenced in a study of CD8 T cells in Susac syndrome. TCRdb independently ran MiXCR on the immunoSEQ multiplex PCR reads; one entry per CDR3 protein. The repertoire has hundreds of thousands of distinct CDR3 sequences, 70% to 90% of them found once; the top ten carry approximately 0.2%. Sequenced material: CD8+ T cells from PBMCs. The receptors stem from a human donor with multiple sclerosis. Both conserved end residues are part of each CDR3. The order of the fields is D gene, V gene, J gene, clone size, CDR3 DNA, CDR3 protein. D genes are given only for firm matches. Only part of the rows carry a size: once, few, many, or a class if the clone is expanded.

TRBD2	TRBV27	TRBJ2-7	NA	TGTGCCAGCAGTTTACTAGCGGGAGACCTCAACGAGCAGTACTTC	CASSLLAGDLNEQYF
NA	TRBV29-1	TRBJ2-1	NA	TGCAGCGTTGAATCACTAGAGGATGAGCAGTTCTTC	CSVESLEDEQFF
NA	TRBV4-1	TRBJ2-7	once	TGCGCCAGCAGCCAACGTAAGGGTTACGAGCAGTACTTC	CASSQRKGYEQYF
NA	TRBV7-9	TRBJ1-1	NA	TGTGCCAGCAGCTTAGGGGGACGAAAAACTGAAGCTTTCTTT	CASSLGGRKTEAFF
TRBD2	TRBV4-3	TRBJ2-7	NA	TGCGCCAGCAGCCAGGTTCCTAGCGGGAGCTACGAGCAGTACTTC	CASSQVPSGSYEQYF
TRBD2	TRBV4-1	TRBJ2-3	NA	TGCGCCAGCAGCCAAGTAGCGAATCGGCTAGCGGGTCCAGATACGCAGTATTTT	CASSQVANRLAGPDTQYF
NA	TRBV7-2	TRBJ2-5	NA	TGTGCCAGCAGAGGAGCGGGTAGTTGGGAGACCCAGTACTTC	CASRGAGSWETQYF
NA	TRBV28	TRBJ2-2	NA	TGTGCCAGCAGATCTACAGGGACCGGGGAGCTGTTTTTT	CASRSTGTGELFF
TRBD1	TRBV3-1	TRBJ1-4	once	TGTGCCAGCAGCCAGGACGACAGGGAACCGACTCCCGGTGAAAAACTGTTTTTT	CASSQDDREPTPGEKLFF
TRBD2	TRBV6-5	TRBJ2-1	NA	TGTGCCAGCAGTTCCCTAGCGGGAGGGAGCTCCTACAATGAGCAGTCCTTC	CASSSLAGGSSYNEQSF